A selection of T cell receptor beta chains follows, all from one sample in a study of CD8 T cells in ankylosing spondylitis. MiXCR, run by TCRdb on the 5' RACE reads, gives a single entry per CDR3 protein. The sample carries 230,000 or so distinct CDR3 sequences, 15% to 20% recorded once. The material sequenced was blood, either unsorted or a sorted T cell fraction (not recorded which). These TCRs come from a male donor with ankylosing spondylitis or in good health (not recorded which). The CDR3 runs from the conserved cysteine through the conserved F or W. The D gene is left open where the match is weak. Expanded clones get a size class; other rows say once, few or many, or leave the size out.

D: -; J: TRBJ2-1; size: few; V: TRBV5-5; DNA: TGTGCCAGCAGCTTGCGAGGACAGCCCGTCCTAACCTACAATGAGCAGTTCTTC; CDR3: CASSLRGQPVLTYNEQFF
D: TRBD2; J: TRBJ2-1; size: few; V: TRBV12-3/TRBV12-4; DNA: TGTGCCAGCAGTGCAGCGACTAGCGGGAGTGAACCCCTGTATAATGAGCAGTTCTTC; CDR3: CASSAATSGSEPLYNEQFF
D: TRBD1; J: TRBJ2-1; size: -; V: TRBV6-2/TRBV6-3; DNA: TGTGCCAGCAGCTCCGGGACAGGAGATTACAATGAGCAGTTCTTC; CDR3: CASSSGTGDYNEQFF
D: TRBD1; J: TRBJ2-7; size: -; V: TRBV2; DNA: TGTGCCAGCCTAGGACAGGGCTACGAGCAGTACTTC; CDR3: CASLGQGYEQYF
D: -; J: TRBJ1-1; size: -; V: TRBV9; DNA: TGTGCCAGCAGCGCCGCCGGGACGGGGAACACTGAAGCTTTCTTT; CDR3: CASSAAGTGNTEAFF
D: -; J: TRBJ2-7; size: many; V: TRBV20-1; DNA: TGCAGTGCTAGGGGAGGGGGGGTCGACTACGAGCAGTACTTC; CDR3: CSARGGGVDYEQYF
D: TRBD2; J: TRBJ2-5; size: -; V: TRBV27; DNA: TGTGCCAGCAGTCCGACTAGCGGGGCAACGTTGGAGACCCAGTACTTC; CDR3: CASSPTSGATLETQYF
D: TRBD2; J: TRBJ2-7; size: -; V: TRBV5-1; DNA: TGCGCCAGCAGCTTGCCAGCGGGAGGTACATCCTACGAGCAGTACTTC; CDR3: CASSLPAGGTSYEQYF
D: -; J: TRBJ1-5; size: -; V: TRBV12-3/TRBV12-4; DNA: TGTGCCAGCAGTTTTAGGAAGAGGGGCAATCAGCCCCAGCATTTT; CDR3: CASSFRKRGNQPQHF
D: TRBD2; J: TRBJ2-7; size: -; V: TRBV29-1; DNA: TGCAGCGTTGGGGGGTGGCGGGAGGAAGGGAACGAGCAGTACTTC; CDR3: CSVGGWREEGNEQYF
D: -; J: TRBJ2-5; size: few; V: TRBV4-1; DNA: TGCGCCAGCAGCCAAGATTCGGCAGGGGTGTTGGAGACCCAGTACTTC; CDR3: CASSQDSAGVLETQYF
D: TRBD2; J: TRBJ2-1; size: few; V: TRBV28; DNA: TGTGCCAGCAGTTTACCCTCAGCGGGAGGTGTGGATGAGCAGTTCTTC; CDR3: CASSLPSAGGVDEQFF
D: -; J: TRBJ2-1; size: many; V: TRBV12-3/TRBV12-4; DNA: TGTGCCAGCAGTCCCGGGGTTGAGCAGTTCTTC; CDR3: CASSPGVEQFF
D: TRBD2; J: TRBJ2-1; size: -; V: TRBV20-1; DNA: TGCAGTGCCGGGACTAGCGGGAGTTTAAATGAGCAGTTCTTC; CDR3: CSAGTSGSLNEQFF
D: TRBD2; J: TRBJ2-1; size: -; V: TRBV29-1; DNA: TGCAGCGTTGTTGGACTAGCGGTGTACAATGAGCAGTTCTTC; CDR3: CSVVGLAVYNEQFF
D: TRBD2; J: TRBJ2-1; size: -; V: TRBV20-1; DNA: TGCAGTGCTGATGGACTAGCGGGAGGGCATGAGCAGTTCTTC; CDR3: CSADGLAGGHEQFF
D: -; J: TRBJ2-5; size: -; V: TRBV7-9; DNA: TGTGCCAGCAGCTTAGGCCTTGCGGAGGTCCAAGAGACCCAGTACTTC; CDR3: CASSLGLAEVQETQYF
D: TRBD2; J: TRBJ2-1; size: many; V: TRBV29-1; DNA: TGCAGCGTTGAAGTCGGGCTAGCGGGACCGAGCTCCTACAATGAGCAGTTCTTC; CDR3: CSVEVGLAGPSSYNEQFF
D: TRBD2; J: TRBJ2-1; size: -; V: TRBV20-1; DNA: TGCAGTGCCAAAGCTAGCGGTTTACCCAATGAGCAGTTCTTC; CDR3: CSAKASGLPNEQFF
D: -; J: TRBJ2-2; size: few; V: TRBV6-5; DNA: TGTGCCAGCAGTTACTCGGGGGGCCCCGGGGAGCTGTTTTTT; CDR3: CASSYSGGPGELFF
D: -; J: TRBJ2-1; size: -; V: TRBV6-4; DNA: TGTGCCAGCAGTGAGGCTCTTGAGCAGTTCTTC; CDR3: CASSEALEQFF
D: -; J: TRBJ2-7; size: many; V: TRBV4-2; DNA: TGTGCCAGCAGCCAAGATCTTGTGGGGCTCTACGAGCAGTACTTC; CDR3: CASSQDLVGLYEQYF
D: -; J: TRBJ2-7; size: -; V: TRBV6-1; DNA: TGTGCCAGCAGTCGGGACTCGTTCTACGAGCAGTACTTC; CDR3: CASSRDSFYEQYF
D: TRBD2; J: TRBJ2-5; size: -; V: TRBV10-3; DNA: TGTGCCATCAGGAGCGGGAGCCAAGAGACCCAGTACTTC; CDR3: CAIRSGSQETQYF
D: TRBD1; J: TRBJ2-7; size: -; V: TRBV27; DNA: TGTGCCAGCAGTTCCTCCGTCGGGACAGAGAACTACGAGCAGTACTTC; CDR3: CASSSSVGTENYEQYF
D: -; J: TRBJ2-3; size: few; V: TRBV2; DNA: TGTGCCAGCAACGGAGGGGGCGGAAGCACAGATACGCAGTATTTT; CDR3: CASNGGGGSTDTQYF
D: -; J: TRBJ2-2; size: -; V: TRBV10-2; DNA: TGCGCCAGCAGTTGGGGCGGATCCTTGAACACCGGGGAGCTGTTTTTT; CDR3: CASSWGGSLNTGELFF
D: TRBD2; J: TRBJ2-7; size: few; V: TRBV6-5; DNA: TGTGCCAGCAGTTTGAGTCTAGCGGGAGGGTTCGACGAGCAGTACTTC; CDR3: CASSLSLAGGFDEQYF
D: -; J: TRBJ2-1; size: few; V: TRBV11-1; DNA: TGTGCCAGCAGCTTAGCCTATGGGCTCAATGAGCAGTTCTTC; CDR3: CASSLAYGLNEQFF
D: TRBD2; J: TRBJ2-7; size: few; V: TRBV27; DNA: TGTGCCAGCCCTCCGGGACTAGCGGACCCCTACGAGCAGTACTTC; CDR3: CASPPGLADPYEQYF
D: -; J: TRBJ2-7; size: few; V: TRBV20-1; DNA: TGCAGTGCTAGAGATGAATTGAACGACGAGCAGTACTTC; CDR3: CSARDELNDEQYF
D: -; J: TRBJ2-7; size: -; V: TRBV5-5; DNA: TGTGCCAGCAGCTTGGAGGTCCAGGGGATCACCTCCTACGAGCAGTACTTC; CDR3: CASSLEVQGITSYEQYF
D: -; J: TRBJ2-1; size: -; V: TRBV28; DNA: TGTGCCAGCGCCGAGTTGGCTAGCGAGGAATTTTTCTACAATGAGCAGTTCTTC; CDR3: CASAELASEEFFYNEQFF
D: -; J: TRBJ2-5; size: few; V: TRBV4-2; DNA: TGTGCCAGCAGCCAAGACCTCGCAGAGGGGGAGACCCAGTACTTC; CDR3: CASSQDLAEGETQYF
D: -; J: TRBJ1-1; size: once; V: TRBV5-1; DNA: TGCGCCAGCATATCACAGTTGGAATCTGAAGCTTTCTTT; CDR3: CASISQLESEAFF
D: TRBD2; J: TRBJ2-3; size: few; V: TRBV5-1; DNA: TGCGCCAGCAGCCCCGGAGGACTAGCGGGAGCGGCAGATACGCAGTATTTT; CDR3: CASSPGGLAGAADTQYF
D: TRBD2; J: TRBJ2-1; size: -; V: TRBV7-3; DNA: TGTGCCAGCAGCCCGACTCAGCGGGAGGGCCTAGATGAGCAGTTCTTC; CDR3: CASSPTQREGLDEQFF
D: -; J: TRBJ2-5; size: -; V: TRBV7-2; DNA: TGTGCCAGCAGCTTAGACCCCACGGGGAGCCAAGAGACCCAGTACTTC; CDR3: CASSLDPTGSQETQYF
D: TRBD1; J: TRBJ1-2; size: few; V: TRBV29-1; DNA: TGCAGCGTGCGTTCGGGACAGCCGGACTATGGCTACACCTTC; CDR3: CSVRSGQPDYGYTF
D: -; J: TRBJ2-2; size: -; V: TRBV9; DNA: TGTGCCAGCAGCGCTCCCCGGGGACCACCGAACACCGGGGAGCTGTTTTTT; CDR3: CASSAPRGPPNTGELFF